This passage covers 28 T cell receptor beta chains from one sample sequenced in a study of cytomegalovirus exposure and HLA in healthy donors. A multiplex PCR was run with 60 Vbeta primers and 13 Jbeta primers. Clones were sequenced by immunoSEQ multiplex PCR, and TCRdb holds only the in-frame ones, with some missing. The record lists some 75,000 clones, of which the ten most abundant hold around 7.2%. Sequenced: PBMCs. The receptors were gathered from a female donor in good health and CMV-seropositive.

The chain recombines TRBV9 with TRBJ1-2; D might be TRBD1 (6 bases). From germline, CDR1 is SGDLS and CDR2 YYNGEE. Trimming took off 4 bases at V and 0 bases at J, with 13 bases between the two ends. The CDR3 runs 15 residues. The CDR3 protein is CASSPRTDSNYGYTF. The CDR3 region has the DNA TGTGCCAGCAGCCCTCGGACAGATTCTAACTATGGCTACACCTTC. The full variable domain, in which reference TRBV9 and TRBJ1-2 provide the parts outside the CDR3, is DSGVTQTPKHLITATGQRVTLRCSPRSGDLSVYWYQQSLDQGLQFLIQYYNGEERAKGNILERFSAQQFPDLHSELNLSSLELGDSALYFCASSPRTDSNYGYTFGSGTRLTVV.

The rearrangement uses TRBV29-1 and TRBJ1-2; 8 bases map to TRBD1. With V trimmed by 7 bases and J by 7 bases, 8 bases remained unmatched. The CDR3 is 12 residues long. Germline CDR1 is SQVTM and CDR2 is ANQGSEA. The CDR3 DNA sequence: TGCAGCGGATTAGGACAGGGTGGTGGCTACACCTTC. Its translation: CSGLGQGGGYTF.

The V gene is TRBV6-5, the J gene TRBJ1-4; 10 nucleotides line up with TRBD1. V shed 6 bases and J 4 bases; nucleotides not matched to a gene: 2. The CDR3 spans 14 residues. The germline CDR1 and CDR2 sequences are MNHEY and SVGAGI. The CDR3 is CASRRTGGNEKLFF. CDR3 in DNA: TGTGCCAGCAGGAGGACAGGGGGTAATGAAAAACTGTTTTTT.

The V and J genes are TRBV30 and TRBJ1-5, with TRBD1 matching over 10 bases. The V gene's germline CDR1 is GTSNPN and CDR2 SVGIG (reference sequence). J lost 7 bases, V lost 5 bases, and 5 bases had no gene match. The CDR3 loop spans 13 amino acids. Here the CDR3 DNA reads TGTGCCTGGGAACTGGGACAGGGGCAGCCCCAGCATTTT. Protein: CAWELGQGQPQHF.

V gene TRBV15 combines with J gene TRBJ2-3; 8 bases map to TRBD2. V lost 6 bases and J lost 1; bases outside the gene matches: 6. From germline, CDR1 is LNHNV and CDR2 YYDKDF (reference sequence). This CDR3 contains 15 residues. In DNA, the CDR3 is TGTGCCACCAGAAAACTAGCGGCGCGCACAGATACGCAGTATTTT. It is translated as CATRKLAARTDTQYF. The full variable domain, completed using reference TRBV15 and TRBJ2-3, is DAMVIQNPRYQVTQFGKPVTLSCSQTLNHNVMYWYQQKSSQAPKLLFHYYDKDFNNEADTPDNFQSRRPNTSFCFLDIRSPGLGDTAMYLCATRKLAARTDTQYFGPGTRLTVL.

The chain is built from TRBV7-2 and TRBJ2-2; a possible D gene is TRBD2 (6 bases). CDR3 length equals 15 residues. Trimming stripped 0 bases from V and 1 base from J, with 6 bases between. Germline CDR1 and CDR2: SGHTA and FQGNSA. CDR3 residues: CASSLAGGNTGELFF. The CDR3 DNA follows: TGTGCCAGCAGCTTAGCGGGGGGGAACACCGGGGAGCTGTTTTTT.

The chain carries TRBV28 and TRBJ1-1; a possible D gene is TRBD1 (5 bases). Trimming stripped 10 bases from V and 5 bases from J, with 11 bases between. The CDR3 is 11 amino acids. Per the germline V gene, CDR1 is MDHEN and CDR2 is SYDVKM. Here the CDR3 DNA reads TGTGCCAACCAAAGGGGTACTGAAGCTTTCTTT. Amino acids: CANQRGTEAFF. The variable domain in full, completed from reference TRBV28 and TRBJ1-1, reads DVKVTQSSRYLVKRTGEKVFLECVQDMDHENMFWYRQDPGLGLRLIYFSYDVKMKEKGDIPEGYSVSREKKERFSLILESASTNQTSMYLCANQRGTEAFFGQGTRLTVV.

CDR3 region: CASSYHGRQVETGYTF. The CDR3, as DNA: TGCGCCAGCAGCTACCACGGTCGACAGGTAGAAACCGGCTACACCTTC. V and J are TRBV5-1 and TRBJ1-2, with D possibly matching TRBD1 (6 bases). The CDR3 has 16 amino acids. The V gene lost 3 bases and the J gene lost 8 bases, with 23 bases spanning the gap. Germline CDR1 is SGHRS and CDR2 is YFSETQ.

V gene TRBV6-6 combines with J gene TRBJ2-3; D may be TRBD1 (5 bases). The CDR3 loop spans 15 amino acids. Trimming removed 2 bases at V and 4 bases at J, with 13 bases between. Germline V CDR1 and CDR2: MNHNY, SVGAGI (reference sequence). The CDR3 protein is CASSYGQGDSDTQYF. CDR3 coding DNA: TGTGCCAGCAGTTACGGCCAGGGTGACTCAGATACGCAGTATTTT.

J is TRBJ1-4 and V is TRBV28, with TRBD1 identical over 12 bases. The CDR3 totals 19 residues. V gave up 4 bases and J gave up 8 bases; unmatched junction bases: 17. CDR1 MDHEN and CDR2 SYDVKM come from the germline V gene. The CDR3 protein is CASSSASPGQGAPREKLFF. The CDR3 DNA sequence: TGTGCCAGCAGTTCGGCTTCTCCGGGACAGGGGGCTCCCAGGGAAAAACTGTTTTTT.

V is TRBV9 and J is TRBJ2-7, with 11 positions matching TRBD2. Germline V gives CDR1 SGDLS, CDR2 YYNGEE. The CDR3 sequence is 17 residues long. V lost 4 bases, J lost 5 bases, and 14 bases stayed unmatched. CDR3 loop: CASSSGDSGRALHEQYF. The CDR3 DNA reads TGTGCCAGCAGCTCAGGGGATAGCGGGAGGGCCCTCCACGAGCAGTACTTC.

This chain uses TRBV13 with TRBJ2-1, with 14 bases identical to TRBD2. Trimming took 5 bases from V and 10 from J; bases not matched to a gene: 16. CDR3 length: 18 residues. Germline V gene lookup returns CDR1 PRHDT and CDR2 FYEKMQ (reference sequence). The CDR3 spells CASSILLPGLAGASEQFF. CDR3 coding DNA: TGTGCCAGCAGCATTCTCTTACCGGGACTAGCGGGAGCGTCCGAGCAGTTCTTC.

The chain employs TRBV9 and TRBJ2-7, with a weak D call TRBD1 (5 bases). Trimming took off 3 bases at V and 6 bases at J, with 10 bases between the two ends. Germline loops: CDR1 SGDLS, CDR2 YYNGEE. CDR3 length: 12 amino acids. The CDR3 nucleotides read TGTGCCAGCAGCGCCCAGGGTTCCGAGCAGTACTTC. Translation: CASSAQGSEQYF.

The chain joins TRBV5-5 to TRBJ1-2; 9 bases agree with TRBD1. The CDR3 covers 18 residues. CDR1 and CDR2 from the germline V gene are SGHKS and YYEKEE (reference sequence). Trimming took 4 bases from V and 2 from J; bases not matched to a gene: 15. The CDR3 sequence: CASSPRFRDRVLNYGYTF. The CDR3, as DNA: TGTGCCAGCAGCCCGAGGTTCCGGGACAGGGTATTGAACTATGGCTACACCTTC.

V usage is TRBV28 and J usage is TRBJ1-2, with 9 nucleotides matching TRBD1. Losses at the gene ends were 2 bases for V and 4 bases for J; bases not matched to a gene: 5. From germline, CDR1 is MDHEN and CDR2 SYDVKM. The CDR3 is 15 amino acids. Here the CDR3 reads CASSLRGQGLYGYTF. The CDR3 bases are TGTGCCAGCAGTTTAAGAGGACAGGGGCTCTATGGCTACACCTTC.

The V gene is TRBV6-5, the J gene TRBJ1-4, with TRBD1 matching 7 bases. Germline loops: CDR1 MNHEY, CDR2 SVGAGI. The junction had 4 bases not matched to a gene; V was cut back by 5 bases and J by 7 bases. This CDR3 contains 13 residues. The CDR3 nucleotides are TGTGCCAGCAGTGCTTACAGGGGTGAAAAACTGTTTTTT. It codes for CASSAYRGEKLFF.

This chain joins TRBV5-1 and TRBJ2-5; 9 bases fit TRBD2. This CDR3 spans 18 amino acids. In germline, CDR1 is SGHRS, CDR2 YFSETQ. Trimming at V came to 4 bases and at J to 5 bases, leaving 18 bases not matched to a gene. CDR3 in DNA: TGCGCCAGCAGCGGAGGGGTAGCGGGAGAATGGGGCGGGGAGACCCAGTACTTC. Its translation: CASSGGVAGEWGGETQYF. Supplemented by reference TRBV5-1 and TRBJ2-5, the full variable domain reads KAGVTQTPRYLIKTRGQQVTLSCSPISGHRSVSWYQQTPGQGLQFLFEYFSETQRNKGNFPGRFSGRQFSNSRSEMNVSTLELGDSALYLCASSGGVAGEWGGETQYFGPGTRLLVL.

The V call is TRBV27, the J call TRBJ2-7, with a tentative D call TRBD2 (6 bases). Trimming removed 2 bases at V and 2 bases at J, with 13 bases between. The germline CDR1 and CDR2 sequences are MNHEY and SMNVEV (reference sequence). This CDR3 has 15 amino acids. The CDR3 DNA follows: TGTGCCAGCAGTTTAGCGGGAAGGGAGACCTACGAGCAGTACTTC. Amino acid sequence: CASSLAGRETYEQYF.

This rearrangement joins TRBV9 to TRBJ1-2; D is ambiguous. CDR3 size: 13 residues. The germline V and J ends were trimmed by 0 bases and 8 bases, with 11 bases remaining between them. From germline, CDR1 is SGDLS and CDR2 YYNGEE. The CDR3 nucleotides are TGTGCCAGCAGCGTAGCCCACAGCATCGGCTACACCTTC. This encodes CASSVAHSIGYTF.

The chain carries TRBV27 and TRBJ2-1, with 8 bases that match TRBD2. J was trimmed by 6 bases and V by 4 bases; bases with no gene match: 8. Germline V gene data show CDR1 as MNHEY and CDR2 as SMNVEV (reference sequence). CDR3 size: 15 residues. The CDR3 region has the DNA TGTGCCAGCAGTTACTTGGGACTAGGGGGCAATGAGCAGTTCTTC. Translated, it gives CASSYLGLGGNEQFF.

V and J are TRBV19 and TRBJ1-2; D is unresolved. Germline values: CDR1 LNHDA, CDR2 SQIVND (reference sequence). Trimming removed 5 bases from V and 3 bases from J, with 16 bases in between. This CDR3 is 15 amino acids long. CDR3 in DNA: TGTGCCAGTAGTGCCCCCGGCGGGTCTCACTATGGCTACACCTTC. Protein sequence: CASSAPGGSHYGYTF.

The chain combines TRBV6-5 with TRBJ2-5; 7 bases align to TRBD1. This CDR3 spans 11 amino acids. Trimming cost V 5 bases and J 13 bases; bases outside gene matches: 7. Germline V gene lookup returns CDR1 MNHEY and CDR2 SVGAGI. CDR3 nucleotide sequence: TGTGCCAGCAGTCGACAGGGATTTAGGTACTTC. It encodes CASSRQGFRYF.

V and J are TRBV7-2 and TRBJ1-2, with D hard to call. Trimming took off 2 bases at V and 6 bases at J, with 7 bases between the two ends. The CDR3 runs to 12 residues. Looked up from germline, CDR1 is SGHTA and CDR2 is FQGNSA. The CDR3 spells CASSLSGNGYTF. The CDR3 DNA follows: TGTGCCAGCAGCTTATCGGGGAATGGCTACACCTTC.

The genes are TRBV2 and TRBJ1-1; D is uncertain. The germline V gene has CDR1 SNHLY and CDR2 FYNNEI. Trimming took off 8 bases at V and 10 bases at J, with 17 bases between the two ends. This CDR3 is built from 12 residues. CDR3 sequence: CASEREVLGAFF. CDR3 DNA sequence: TGTGCCAGCGAGAGAGAGGTGTTAGGAGCTTTCTTT. The whole variable domain, remainder taken from reference TRBV2 and TRBJ1-1, is EPEVTQTPSHQVTQMGQEVILRCVPISNHLYFYWYRQILGQKVEFLVSFYNNEISEKSEIFDDQFSVERPDGSNFTLKIRSTKLEDSAMYFCASEREVLGAFFGQGTRLTVV.

The J gene is TRBJ1-5, the V gene TRBV19, with D possibly TRBD1 on 5 matching bases. Per the germline V gene, CDR1 is LNHDA and CDR2 is SQIVND (reference sequence). The CDR3 contains 15 residues. Trimming removed 1 base from V and 3 bases from J, with 10 bases in between. This CDR3 reads CASSIGRQLNQPQHF. The CDR3 region has the DNA TGTGCCAGTAGTATAGGGCGACAGCTCAATCAGCCCCAGCATTTT.

The J gene is TRBJ2-2, the V gene TRBV19, with 8 nucleotides matching TRBD1. Trimming cost V 5 bases and J 0 bases; bases outside gene matches: 11. Germline V gives CDR1 LNHDA, CDR2 SQIVND (reference sequence). The CDR3 sequence is 18 residues long. The CDR3 region is CASSPRTGTLPNTGELFF. In DNA, the CDR3 is TGTGCCAGTAGTCCTCGGACAGGGACCCTTCCGAACACCGGGGAGCTGTTTTTT. The variable domain in full, completed from reference TRBV19 and TRBJ2-2, reads DGGITQSPKYLFRKEGQNVTLSCEQNLNHDAMYWYRQDPGQGLRLIYYSQIVNDFQKGDIAEGYSVSREKKESFPLTVTSAQKNPTAFYLCASSPRTGTLPNTGELFFGEGSRLTVL.

This chain uses TRBV5-4 with TRBJ1-1, with TRBD1 matching over 11 bases. This CDR3 contains 14 residues. Germline V gene lookup returns CDR1 SGHNT and CDR2 YYREEE (reference sequence). The V gene end was trimmed by 4 bases and the J gene end by 7 bases; junction bases not matched to a gene: 6. The CDR3 sequence: CASSRGQGAGEAFF. CDR3 bases: TGTGCCAGCAGCCGCGGACAGGGGGCGGGTGAAGCTTTCTTT.

The gene calls are TRBV5-1 and TRBJ2-7; 9 nucleotides match TRBD1. V gave up 4 bases and J gave up 0 bases; unmatched junction bases: 5. The CDR3 length is 15 residues. Germline-derived CDR1 and CDR2 are SGHRS and YFSETQ. In DNA form, the CDR3 reads TGCGCCAGCAGCCCGGGACAGGGTGGCTCCTACGAGCAGTACTTC. This gives the protein CASSPGQGGSYEQYF.